The 9 T cell receptor beta chains presented below share a single source sample, sequenced in a study of PD-1 blockade in classical Hodgkin lymphoma. The sample's time point: cycle 4 day 1 (C4D1), after five to seven weeks of nivolumab. Autologous stem cell transplantation was followed by relapse in every patient, and brentuximab vedotin exposure varied. Magnetic negative selection was used to purify CD4+ T cells from PBMCs that had been thawed. Sequencing used immunoSEQ multiplex PCR; TCRdb keeps in-frame clones, though not all of them. The sample has 10,000 or so clones, about 74% seen once. The sample here was CD4+ T cells from blood, taken before the fourth cycle of nivolumab. All receptors derive from a human donor with classical Hodgkin lymphoma.

The V call is TRBV5-6, the J call TRBJ1-3; 7 nucleotides agree with TRBD1. This CDR3 has 17 residues. Germline CDR1 reads SGHDT; CDR2 reads YYEEEE. Trimming removed 4 bases from V and 0 bases from J; junction bases left unmatched: 10. DNA for the CDR3: TGTGCCAGCAGCCCCCCCCCTGGGACAGCCTCTGGAAACACCATATATTTT. Its translation is CASSPPPGTASGNTIYF.

The rearrangement uses TRBV29-1 and TRBJ2-1, with D tentatively TRBD1 or TRBD2 (6 bases each). Trimming removed 4 bases at V and 10 bases at J, with 14 bases between. This CDR3 spans 12 amino acids. Per the germline V gene, CDR1 is SQVTM and CDR2 is ANQGSEA. CDR3 coding DNA: TGCAGCGTTGTACTAGGGGGGCGGGAGCAGTTCTTC. It codes for CSVVLGGREQFF.

The genes are TRBV11-2 and TRBJ1-1; D ambiguous. V was cut by 5 bases and J by 0 bases, with 7 bases left in between. Germline lookup yields CDR1 SGHAT and CDR2 FQNNGV. The CDR3 sequence is 13 residues long. CDR3 DNA: TGTGCCAGCAGCCGAGAGGTGAACACTGAAGCTTTCTTT. Protein product: CASSREVNTEAFF.

The V gene is TRBV2, the J gene TRBJ2-5; D is possibly TRBD1 (5 bases). The CDR3 is made up of 14 amino acids. Germline lookup yields CDR1 SNHLY and CDR2 FYNNEI. The V end lost 6 bases, the J end lost 5 bases, and 16 bases lay between the germline ends. CDR3 residues: CASSRRQPDETQYF. CDR3 DNA sequence: TGTGCCAGCAGCCGTCGACAGCCGGATGAGACCCAGTACTTC.

The chain carries TRBV28 and TRBJ2-7; tentative D call: TRBD1 (8 bases). Trimming cost V 5 bases and J 6 bases, with 20 bases left between them. Germline values: CDR1 MDHEN, CDR2 SYDVKM. CDR3 length equals 15 residues. CDR3 amino acids: CASSRWTGRAREQYF. Written as DNA, the CDR3 is TGTGCCAGCAGTCGATGGACAGGGAGGGCTCGCGAGCAGTACTTC.

To note about this clone: Other DNA sequences in this sample translate to the same CDR3. The chain combines TRBV4-1 with TRBJ2-3; the D gene is possibly TRBD1 (6 bases). Germline loops: CDR1 MGHRA, CDR2 YSYEKL. The CDR3 length is 14 residues. The V end was cut by 4 bases, the J end by 2 bases, with 10 bases between. The CDR3 loop reads CASSRDRYTDTQYF. In nucleotides, the CDR3 is TGCGCCAGCAGCCGAGACAGGTACACAGATACGCAGTATTTT.

The chain couples TRBV27 to TRBJ1-1; 8 nucleotides line up with TRBD1. Looked up from germline, CDR1 is MNHEY and CDR2 is SMNVEV (reference sequence). With 5 bases clipped from V and 1 base from J, the junction kept 6 bases outside the gene matches. The CDR3 totals 15 residues. Written as DNA, the CDR3 is TGTGCCAGCAGTCCCAGACAGGGGTCGAACACTGAAGCTTTCTTT. Its protein product is CASSPRQGSNTEAFF.

The chain links TRBV7-9 to TRBJ1-2; D may be TRBD1 (5 bases). Germline V gene data show CDR1 as SEHNR and CDR2 as FQNEAQ (reference sequence). There are 15 residues in the CDR3. Trimming removed 5 bases from V and 5 bases from J, with 18 bases in between. CDR3: CASSPGGGLGYGYTF. The CDR3 coding sequence is TGTGCCAGCAGCCCGGGGGGGGGTCTGGGATATGGCTACACCTTC.

The V and J genes are TRBV5-1 and TRBJ2-7; 13 nucleotides match TRBD2. Trimming at V came to 6 bases and at J to 1 base, leaving 7 bases not matched to a gene. CDR3 length: 16 amino acids. The germline gives CDR1 SGHRS, CDR2 YFSETQ. The chain's CDR3 is CASKAGLAGWSYEQYF. Here the CDR3 DNA reads TGCGCCAGCAAGGCGGGACTAGCGGGATGGTCCTACGAGCAGTACTTC. The whole variable domain, filled in from reference TRBV5-1 and TRBJ2-7, reads KAGVTQTPRYLIKTRGQQVTLSCSPISGHRSVSWYQQTPGQGLQFLFEYFSETQRNKGNFPGRFSGRQFSNSRSEMNVSTLELGDSALYLCASKAGLAGWSYEQYFGPGTRLTVT.